A single sample is the source of the 16 T cell receptor beta chains below, sequenced in a study of shared clonotypes between healthy human individuals. Assay: immunoSEQ multiplex PCR; the TCRdb copy retains only in-frame clones and omits some. The sample has over 2 million clones, roughly 92% seen once; the top ten hold approximately 0.41%. The specimen was naive CD4+ T cells from PBMCs. Sample subset: CD45RA+ positively selected. The receptors stem from a man aged 18 to 29 in good health. Some clones in this sample may be carry-over from other donors' samples.

This CDR3 is CASSRGGTEAFF. CDR3 nucleotides: TGTGCCAGCAGCCGGGGGGGCACTGAAGCTTTCTTT. The chain couples TRBV7-8 to TRBJ1-1; TRBD1 might be the D (5 bases). Germline assignment: CDR1 SGHVS and CDR2 FQNEAQ. The CDR3 sequence is 12 residues long. The germline V and J ends were trimmed by 5 bases and 4 bases, with 8 bases remaining between them.

The chain links TRBV18 to TRBJ1-1; D perhaps matches TRBD1 (5 bases). The germline CDR1 and CDR2 sequences are KGHSH and LQKENI. This CDR3 is 15 amino acids long. Trimming took off 1 base at V and 5 bases at J, with 14 bases between the two ends. The CDR3 DNA reads as TGTGCCAGCTCACCACGACAGAGCGGGAGTACTGAAGCTTTCTTT. This translates into CASSPRQSGSTEAFF.

The V gene is TRBV18, the J gene TRBJ1-4; no firm D call. CDR1 is KGHSH, CDR2 LQKENI, per germline. V gave up 2 bases and J gave up 0 bases, with 7 bases separating them. The length of the CDR3 is 15 residues. This CDR3 is CASSPTTPTNEKLFF. The CDR3 region has the DNA TGTGCCAGCTCACCAACGACACCAACTAATGAAAAACTGTTTTTT.

The chain recombines TRBV11-2 with TRBJ2-1, with 12 bases fitting TRBD2. This CDR3 spans 17 amino acids. CDR1 is SGHAT, CDR2 FQNNGV, per germline. V gave up 5 bases and J gave up 10 bases; unmatched junction bases: 15. The CDR3 region has the DNA TGTGCCAGCAGCCGCAGGGGGCTAGCGGGAGGGCCCCGGGAGCAGTTCTTC. Its translation: CASSRRGLAGGPREQFF.

The rearrangement links TRBV28 to TRBJ1-1; TRBD1 might be the D (5 bases). With 3 bases removed from V and 0 bases from J, the gap between germline ends came to 14 bases. Per the germline V gene, CDR1 is MDHEN and CDR2 is SYDVKM. CDR3 length: 16 residues. The CDR3 bases are TGTGCCAGCAGTTTTTTGGGCAGGGCCATGAACACTGAAGCTTTCTTT. Amino acid sequence: CASSFLGRAMNTEAFF.

The chain is built from TRBV6-5 and TRBJ2-7, with 7 bases that match TRBD1. With 4 bases clipped from V and 4 bases from J, the junction kept 4 bases outside the gene matches. From germline, CDR1 is MNHEY and CDR2 SVGAGI. CDR3 length: 13 amino acids. DNA for the CDR3: TGTGCCAGCAGTTTCTCACAGGGGTACGAGCAGTACTTC. Its translation: CASSFSQGYEQYF.

J is TRBJ1-1 and V is TRBV5-4; 10 nucleotides match TRBD1. Germline CDR1 is SGHNT and CDR2 is YYREEE (reference sequence). V dropped 4 bases and J dropped 7; count of bases not matched to a gene: 7. This CDR3 region has 14 residues. CDR3 coding DNA: TGTGCCAGCAGCAACAGACAGGGGGCAGGTGAAGCTTTCTTT. It is translated as CASSNRQGAGEAFF. Full variable domain (rest looked up from reference TRBV5-4 and TRBJ1-1): ETGVTQSPTHLIKTRGQQVTLRCSSQSGHNTVSWYQQALGQGPQFIFQYYREEENGRGNFPPRFSGLQFPNYSSELNVNALELDDSALYLCASSNRQGAGEAFFGQGTRLTVV.

The V and J genes are TRBV6-5 and TRBJ2-3; D unclear. The CDR3 is 13 amino acids. Germline values: CDR1 MNHEY, CDR2 SVGAGI. Trimming pared 7 bases from V and 6 bases from J, leaving 14 bases between. CDR3 region: CASTPPGLDTQYF. The CDR3 region has the DNA TGTGCCAGCACACCCCCAGGATTGGATACGCAGTATTTT.

The V call is TRBV5-6, the J call TRBJ2-7; tentatively, D is TRBD2 (6 bases). The CDR3 has 14 amino acids. V was pared by 6 bases and J by 0 bases, with 13 bases between. The germline gives CDR1 SGHDT, CDR2 YYEEEE. The CDR3 here is CASKEGPSSYEQYF. CDR3 nucleotides: TGTGCCAGCAAGGAGGGGCCGAGCTCCTACGAGCAGTACTTC.

The rearrangement links TRBV6-5 to TRBJ1-2; TRBD1 agrees at 7 bases. In germline, CDR1 is MNHEY, CDR2 SVGAGI. The CDR3 loop spans 13 amino acids. V shed 6 bases, J shed 10 bases, and the junction held 11 bases outside the gene matches. The chain's CDR3 is CASREGQIYTYTF. In DNA form, the CDR3 reads TGTGCCAGCAGGGAGGGACAGATTTACACCTACACCTTC.

A remark on this clone: Other nucleotide sequences from this sample produce the same CDR3. The chain's CDR3 is CSAREVYEQYF. The CDR3 nucleotides are TGCAGTGCTAGGGAGGTTTACGAGCAGTACTTC. This sequence joins TRBV20-1 and TRBJ2-7; D is perhaps TRBD2 (5 bases). Trimming shortened V by 3 bases and J by 4 bases, and 7 bases separated the two germline ends. Per the germline V gene, CDR1 is DFQATT and CDR2 is SNEGSKA (reference sequence). There are 11 residues in the CDR3.

The chain has TRBV28 and TRBJ2-7; 10 bases agree with TRBD2. Trimming took 6 bases from V and 2 from J; bases not matched to a gene: 7. Per germline, CDR1 MDHEN and CDR2 SYDVKM. The CDR3 spans 15 residues. CDR3 DNA sequence: TGTGCCAGCAGCAAACCGGGACTAGCGACCTACGAGCAGTACTTC. This gives the protein CASSKPGLATYEQYF.

This clone was recorded only once. This chain links TRBV7-2 with TRBJ1-1, with 7 bases fitting TRBD1. Looked up from germline, CDR1 is SGHTA and CDR2 is FQGNSA. V gave up 5 bases and J gave up 0 bases; unmatched junction bases: 12. This CDR3 is 17 amino acids long. The CDR3 coding sequence is TGTGCCAGCAGCCTAGGGGGCGCTCTTAGGATGAACACTGAAGCTTTCTTT. Its translation is CASSLGGALRMNTEAFF. Based on the CDR3 plus reference TRBV7-2 and TRBJ1-1, the full variable domain is GAGVSQSPSNKVTEKGKDVELRCDPISGHTALYWYRQSLGQGLEFLIYFQGNSAPDKSGLPSDRFSAERTGGSVSTLTIQRTQQEDSAVYLCASSLGGALRMNTEAFFGQGTRLTVV.

J is TRBJ2-7 and V is TRBV6-1, with D perhaps TRBD1 or TRBD2 (5 bases each). Trimming took off 4 bases at V and 0 bases at J, with 10 bases between the two ends. The length of the CDR3 is 14 residues. Germline V gives CDR1 MNHNS, CDR2 SASEGT. CDR3 sequence (DNA): TGTGCCAGCAGTGCACCGGGACCCTCCTACGAGCAGTACTTC. This codes for CASSAPGPSYEQYF.

This clone was observed once. The J gene is TRBJ2-7, the V gene TRBV18; D possibly corresponds to TRBD1 (5 bases). Trimming removed 0 bases at V and 4 bases at J, with 13 bases between. Germline CDR1 reads KGHSH; CDR2 reads LQKENI. The CDR3 has 15 residues. In DNA, the CDR3 is TGTGCCAGCTCACCACCTTCCAGGGCGAAATACGAGCAGTACTTC. Amino acid sequence: CASSPPSRAKYEQYF.

This clone was seen a few times. The chain recombines TRBV7-9 with TRBJ2-2, with 7 bases lining up with TRBD2. The germline CDR1 and CDR2 sequences are SEHNR and FQNEAQ (reference sequence). The CDR3 contains 17 residues. With V trimmed by 2 bases and J by 0 bases, 6 bases remained unmatched. The CDR3 loop reads CASSLPLAGANTGELFF. The CDR3 nucleotides read TGTGCCAGCAGCTTACCCCTTGCGGGAGCGAACACCGGGGAGCTGTTTTTT.